The text below deals with one T cell receptor (beta chain). Its specificity is unknown. Other nucleotide sequences from this sample produce the same CDR3. The data stem from a study of shared clonotypes between healthy human individuals. At the level of the study: Contributing individuals were a couple of females and a few males aged 18 to 49.

Points from the study as a whole: Blood was the sole source, and tissue repertoires probably differ.

V was trimmed by 2 bases and J by 0 bases, leaving 5 bases between them. This CDR3 is 13 amino acids long. The germline gives CDR1 SGDLS, CDR2 YYNGEE. This table comes from immunoSEQ multiplex PCR, and its TCRdb copy is limited to in-frame clones, with some not included. The sample shows some 1 million clones, 65% to 80% of them seen only once. The clonotype originates from a man aged 18 to 30 in good health. The chain combines TRBV9 with TRBJ1-1; D ambiguous. Material for sequencing was memory CD4+ T cells sorted from blood. The subset: CD45RA-negative fraction. The DNA of the CDR3 is TGTGCCAGCAGCGTTGAACTGAACACTGAAGCTTTCTTT. Its translation: CASSVELNTEAFF.